A selection of T cell receptor beta chains follows, all from one sample in a study of T-cell memory formation after mild COVID-19. TCRdb analysed the 5' RACE reads with MiXCR anew, one entry per CDR3 protein. The sample records some 350,000 distinct CDR3 sequences, roughly 13% being singletons. The sequenced material came from PBMCs or a T cell subset sorted from them (not recorded which). The receptors were gathered from a man aged 18 to 30 who had mild COVID-19 (a few samples of this study predate the infection). Cell type and time point are not known. CDR3s include the opening cysteine and the closing phenylalanine or tryptophan. A D gene is named only where the DNA matches it firmly. A row's size may be missing; if present it is once, few, many or a size class.

clone size	V gene	J gene	D gene	CDR3 DNA	CDR3 protein
few	TRBV6-2/TRBV6-3	TRBJ1-5	NA	TGTGCCAGCAGCCTCCGGTATCAGCCCCAGCATTTT	CASSLRYQPQHF
few	TRBV7-9	TRBJ1-5	NA	TGTGCCAGCAGCGAAAGGACGGACCCCCAGCCCCAGCATTTT	CASSERTDPQPQHF
NA	TRBV11-2	TRBJ2-2	NA	TGTGCCAGCAGCTTAATCCAGGGCCTGAACACCGGGGAGCTGTTTTTT	CASSLIQGLNTGELFF
few	TRBV30	TRBJ2-1	TRBD2	TGTGCCTGGAGTGTACGGGGACTAGCGGTCTACAATGAGCAGTTCTTC	CAWSVRGLAVYNEQFF
NA	TRBV7-2	TRBJ1-2	NA	TGTGCCAGCAGCATACAGAACTATGGCTACACCTTC	CASSIQNYGYTF
NA	TRBV7-9	TRBJ2-2	TRBD1	TGTGCCAGCAGCTCGCTTCCGGGACAGGGGCCGTTTCCCTTTAACACCGGGGAGCTGTTTTTT	CASSSLPGQGPFPFNTGELFF
NA	TRBV10-3	TRBJ1-5	TRBD1	TGTGCCATCAGGTCTGGGACAGGGGTTAATCAGCCCCAGCATTTT	CAIRSGTGVNQPQHF
few	TRBV29-1	TRBJ2-3	NA	TGCAGCGCAGAGGGGCTTAAGAAGCAGTATTTT	CSAEGLKKQYF
few	TRBV6-5	TRBJ2-1	TRBD2	TGTGCCAGCAGCTCAGTAGCGGGGCGATACAATGAGCAGTTCTTC	CASSSVAGRYNEQFF
many	TRBV20-1	TRBJ2-3	TRBD2	TGCAGTGCTAGAGGAGGTAGCGGGGGGGATACGCAGTATTTT	CSARGGSGGDTQYF
NA	TRBV5-1	TRBJ2-1	NA	TGCGCCAGCAGCTGGGGCGGGTCGGGGGACCCTGAGCAGTTCTTC	CASSWGGSGDPEQFF
few	TRBV4-1	TRBJ2-2	TRBD1	TGCGCCAGCAGCCCGACAGGGGGCCGTACCGGGGAGCTGTTTTTT	CASSPTGGRTGELFF
NA	TRBV4-1	TRBJ2-2	TRBD1	TGCGCCAGCAGCCAAAAGCCCGAGAGGGACAGGCGAGCCGGGGAGCTGTTTTTT	CASSQKPERDRRAGELFF
NA	TRBV13	TRBJ1-1	NA	TGTGCCAGCAGCTTAGCCCTTGGTCGCTCGAACACTGAAGCTTTCTTT	CASSLALGRSNTEAFF
NA	TRBV5-1	TRBJ2-7	NA	TGCGCCAGCAGCCTGACTCCTTTCGAGCAGTACTTC	CASSLTPFEQYF
few	TRBV6-5	TRBJ1-6	NA	TGTGCCAGCAGTCCTGAAAGAGATCTTCATAATTCACCCCTCCACTTT	CASSPERDLHNSPLHF
few	TRBV6-2/TRBV6-3	TRBJ2-1	NA	TGTGCCAGCAGTTACTTGATTAGCTCGGATGAGCAGTTCTTC	CASSYLISSDEQFF
many	TRBV7-2	TRBJ2-4	NA	TGTGCCAGCAGTTACCAGCCCTTAGCCAAAAACATTCAGTACTTC	CASSYQPLAKNIQYF
few	TRBV7-9	TRBJ2-7	TRBD1	TGTGCCAGCAGCTTTACGGGACAGGGTCCCGCCTACGAGCAGTACTTC	CASSFTGQGPAYEQYF
NA	TRBV6-6	TRBJ1-2	NA	TGTGCCAGCACCCCGGTGGCAGGGGACCGCTATGGCCACACCTTC	CASTPVAGDRYGHTF
NA	TRBV30	TRBJ2-7	TRBD1	TGTGCCTGGACTCACCTGGACAGGGTTTCGGGGGAGCAGTACTTC	CAWTHLDRVSGEQYF
NA	TRBV4-1	TRBJ1-5	NA	TGCGCCAGCAGCCAAGCCTCGCAGGGGCTCAGCAATCAGCCCCAGCATTTT	CASSQASQGLSNQPQHF
many	TRBV15	TRBJ1-4	NA	TGTGCCACCAGCAGAGTCCCTGGGATCAGTGAAAAACTGTTTTTT	CATSRVPGISEKLFF
many	TRBV24-1	TRBJ2-3	NA	TGTGCCACCAGTGACACCCGACAGGCCGGGACGCAGTATTTT	CATSDTRQAGTQYF
NA	TRBV28	TRBJ1-1	NA	TGTGCCAGCGGGCCTTTGACTACTCTTAGGGGCACTGAAGCTTTCTTT	CASGPLTTLRGTEAFF
NA	TRBV12-3/TRBV12-4	TRBJ1-5	TRBD1	TGTGCCAGCAGTTTAAGACCGGACAGGGGTCGCAATCAGCCCCAGCATTTT	CASSLRPDRGRNQPQHF
NA	TRBV20-1	TRBJ2-7	NA	TGCAGTGCGGACGCCCGGGGATCCTACGAGCAGTACTTC	CSADARGSYEQYF
few	TRBV10-3	TRBJ2-5	NA	TGTGCCAGCAAGGTGGGGGCTCAGGGGCAGACCCAGTACTTC	CASKVGAQGQTQYF
few	TRBV5-4	TRBJ2-7	NA	TGTGCCAGCAGCTTGCTATCCTACGAGCAGTACTTC	CASSLLSYEQYF
many	TRBV20-1	TRBJ2-3	TRBD2	TGCAGTGCTAGAGCTCTGACTAGCGGGACAAGCACAGATACGCAGTATTTT	CSARALTSGTSTDTQYF
few	TRBV24-1	TRBJ2-3	NA	TGTGCCACCAGTGATTTTTGGCGTGATACGCAGTATTTT	CATSDFWRDTQYF
few	TRBV6-5	TRBJ1-5	NA	TGTGCCAGCAGTTACTCGCGGAGGCTGCCCCAGCATTTT	CASSYSRRLPQHF
NA	TRBV5-1	TRBJ1-2	NA	TGCGCCAGCAGCTTGGTAACAGATTCCGCCTATGGCTACACCTTC	CASSLVTDSAYGYTF
NA	TRBV4-3	TRBJ2-5	TRBD1	TGCGCCAGCAGCCAACGGACCGGGACAGGGGCAGAGACCCAGTACTTC	CASSQRTGTGAETQYF
few	TRBV20-1	TRBJ2-3	TRBD2	TGCAGTGCATACCGGACTAGCGGAAGCACAGATACGCAGTATTTT	CSAYRTSGSTDTQYF
few	TRBV5-1	TRBJ1-6	NA	TGCGCCAGCAGCTTGGCCAATCGGGGTTCACCCCTCCACTTT	CASSLANRGSPLHF
NA	TRBV5-1	TRBJ1-1	NA	TGCGCCAGCAGCTTCGGGGGCGGGATGGAAGCTTTCTTT	CASSFGGGMEAFF
few	TRBV21-1	TRBJ1-5	NA	TGTGCCAGCAGCAAGGGACTGTGGGGCAGATCATATAGCAATCAGCCCCAGCATTTT	CASSKGLWGRSYSNQPQHF
NA	TRBV10-3	TRBJ1-2	NA	TGTGCCATCAGTGCCGGGGGGCAGGGGAGGAATGGCTACACCTTC	CAISAGGQGRNGYTF
NA	TRBV7-3	TRBJ1-1	TRBD1	TGTGCCAGCAGCTCCCAGAGGGGGCTTGAAGCTTTCTTT	CASSSQRGLEAFF
few	TRBV20-1	TRBJ2-5	NA	TGCAGTGCTAGGATGGGGGGCCTGGGAGAGACCCAGTACTTC	CSARMGGLGETQYF
few	TRBV25-1	TRBJ2-3	NA	TGTGCCAGCAGTGAATATCGGGGAAGCACAGATACGCAGTATTTT	CASSEYRGSTDTQYF
few	TRBV20-1	TRBJ1-2	NA	TGCAGTGCTAGGGGCTACACCTTC	CSARGYTF
NA	TRBV20-1	TRBJ2-7	NA	TGCAGTGCTAGAGCCCCCCGGGGGTCCTACGAGCAGTACTTC	CSARAPRGSYEQYF
NA	TRBV12-3/TRBV12-4	TRBJ1-2	NA	TGTGCCAGCAGCTCCCGGGACCCGTTCTATGGCTACACCTTC	CASSSRDPFYGYTF
many	TRBV5-1	TRBJ1-1	NA	TGCGCCAGCAGCTTGAGGGGTCGGGGGAGTGGATGGAACACTGAAGCTTTCTTT	CASSLRGRGSGWNTEAFF
few	TRBV11-2	TRBJ2-1	NA	TGTGCCAGCAGCTTAGATTTTAGGCCTGAGCAGTTCTTC	CASSLDFRPEQFF
once	TRBV6-5	TRBJ1-4	NA	TGTGCCAGCAGTTACTCGTCCGGAGGGCTAGAAAAACTGTTTTTT	CASSYSSGGLEKLFF
few	TRBV18	TRBJ1-5	NA	TGTGCCAGCTCATTTGAGTGGGTTGAACAGCCCCAGCATTTT	CASSFEWVEQPQHF
NA	TRBV4-3	TRBJ1-1	NA	TGCGCCAGCAGCCAGAGGTACACGGGAGGTCCTGAAGCTTTCTTT	CASSQRYTGGPEAFF
few	TRBV7-2	TRBJ1-5	NA	TGTGCCAGCAGCCAACAGGGAAGCGGTCAGCCCCAGCATTTT	CASSQQGSGQPQHF
few	TRBV6-2/TRBV6-3	TRBJ2-4	TRBD1	TGTGCCAGCAGTTCCTGGGACAGGGGCAGGGGAAACATTCAGTACTTC	CASSSWDRGRGNIQYF
NA	TRBV4-3	TRBJ2-3	TRBD1	TGCGCCAGCAGCCATGGGACAGGGAACACAGATACGCAGTATTTT	CASSHGTGNTDTQYF
NA	TRBV15	TRBJ2-7	NA	TGTGCCACCAGCAACCCAGGAACCTACGAGCAGTACTTC	CATSNPGTYEQYF
few	TRBV7-2	TRBJ2-5	NA	TGTGCCAGCAGTCCAGCGTCCGCAGGGGGGCAAGAGACCCAGTACTTC	CASSPASAGGQETQYF